A single sample gave rise to the 9 T cell receptor beta chains below, sequenced in a study of CD8 T cells in Susac syndrome. Reverse transcription of roughly 0.45 to 1 ug RNA used random hexamers. In TCRdb, the immunoSEQ multiplex PCR reads were re-called with MiXCR into one record per CDR3 protein. The sample has 85,000 to 95,000 distinct CDR3 sequences; 85% to 95% are singletons. What was sequenced was CD4+ T cells from PBMCs. These receptors were collected from a human donor with Susac syndrome.

This sequence joins TRBV28 and TRBJ2-7, with D unresolved. Germline V gene data show CDR1 as MDHEN and CDR2 as SYDVKM. The length of the CDR3 is 15 residues. Trimming stripped 5 bases from V and 0 bases from J, with 14 bases between. The DNA for the CDR3 is TGTGCCAGCAGTGCAGCCGGGTCCCACTCCTACGAGCAGTACTTC. Translated, it gives CASSAAGSHSYEQYF.

The CDR3 loop reads CATSRDQVAGELFF. The CDR3, as DNA: TGTGCCACCAGCAGAGATCAGGTAGCCGGGGAGCTGTTTTTT. The chain recombines TRBV15 with TRBJ2-2, with unresolved D. Germline CDR1 and CDR2: LNHNV and YYDKDF (reference sequence). This CDR3 has 14 residues. The ends were cut back, 0 bases at V and 6 bases at J, with 8 bases in the middle.

The V and J genes are TRBV25-1 and TRBJ1-2; D uncertain. The ends were cut back, 6 bases at V and 4 bases at J, with 6 bases in the middle. The CDR3 has 11 residues. CDR1 and CDR2 from the germline V gene are MGHDK and SYGVNS. CDR3 sequence: CASSASYGYTF. As DNA, the CDR3 is TGTGCCAGCAGCGCCTCCTATGGCTACACCTTC.

The V and J genes are TRBV6-5 and TRBJ1-2, with D possibly matching TRBD1 (5 bases). V was clipped by 2 bases and J by 3 bases, with 10 bases between them. The CDR3 runs 14 residues. CDR1 MNHEY and CDR2 SVGAGI come from the germline V gene. CDR3: CASSYRSRDYGYTF. For the CDR3, the DNA is TGTGCCAGCAGTTACCGAAGCAGGGACTATGGCTACACCTTC.

V gene TRBV27 combines with J gene TRBJ1-2; weak D call: TRBD1 (5 bases). The CDR3 runs to 14 residues. Trimming shortened V by 0 bases and J by 8 bases, and 13 bases separated the two germline ends. The germline V gene encodes CDR1 MNHEY and CDR2 SMNVEV (reference sequence). The CDR3 is CASSLSNRLGGYTF. In DNA, the CDR3 is TGTGCCAGCAGTTTATCGAACAGGCTAGGGGGCTACACCTTC.

The chain combines TRBV20-1 with TRBJ2-7; a weak D match, TRBD2 (6 bases). Germline V gives CDR1 DFQATT, CDR2 SNEGSKA (reference sequence). CDR3 length: 12 amino acids. Trimming cost V 5 bases and J 9 bases, with 17 bases left between them. CDR3 in DNA: TGCAGTGCTCAAGGCACTAGCTGGGCGCAGTACTTC. It yields the protein CSAQGTSWAQYF.

This clonotype has just one count. This chain links TRBV30 with TRBJ1-6; no clear D gene. CDR3 length: 14 residues. Trimming removed 0 bases at V and 9 bases at J, with 12 bases between. Germline-derived CDR1 and CDR2 are GTSNPN and SVGIG (reference sequence). As DNA, the CDR3 is TGTGCCTGGAGTGTAAAAGAGGTCGGTTCACCCCTCCACTTT. Protein sequence: CAWSVKEVGSPLHF.

This sequence joins TRBV30 and TRBJ2-7; D unclear. Trimming pared 3 bases from V and 2 bases from J, leaving 11 bases between. Germline V gene sequence: CDR1 GTSNPN, CDR2 SVGIG (reference sequence). This CDR3 region has 13 residues. CDR3 sequence reads: CAWRDAITYEQYF. Written as DNA, the CDR3 is TGTGCCTGGAGAGATGCTATAACCTACGAGCAGTACTTC.

The rearrangement links TRBV20-1 to TRBJ1-5, with TRBD1 identical over 7 bases. Germline lookup yields CDR1 DFQATT and CDR2 SNEGSKA (reference sequence). The CDR3 has 16 amino acids. V shed 5 bases and J 3 bases; nucleotides not matched to a gene: 13. The CDR3 is CSAPQVQGGFNQPQHF. CDR3 DNA sequence: TGCAGTGCTCCACAGGTGCAGGGGGGCTTCAATCAGCCCCAGCATTTT.